This TCR beta chain stems from a study of blood T cell repertoires in COVID-19. Study-level information: Whether acute or convalescent, the COVID-19 samples came from the United States, Italy and Spain. T cells, B-cell-depleted T cells, or PBMCs provided the cDNA or gDNA that served as material.

Germline V gene sequence: CDR1 LGHNA, CDR2 YNFKEQ. This CDR3 contains 16 residues. V was clipped by 1 base and J by 3 bases; unmatched bases: 8. In the original processing: Estimation of nucleated cell counts was performed using reference gene primer amplification. Generated by immunoSEQ multiplex PCR, the TCRdb table keeps only in-frame clones and is missing some. V, J and clone size are those of that table, while D and trimming were read from the DNA. The sample has roughly 160,000 clones, roughly 90% seen once. This clonotype was obtained from a woman aged 55-69 years who had recovered from COVID-19. The sample comprised peripheral blood. The rearrangement joins TRBV4-2 to TRBJ2-7; 8 bases agree with TRBD2. CDR3 DNA sequence: TGTGCCAGCAGCCAAGCGGGAATAGCGGGGAGCTACGAGCAGTACTTC. This encodes CASSQAGIAGSYEQYF.